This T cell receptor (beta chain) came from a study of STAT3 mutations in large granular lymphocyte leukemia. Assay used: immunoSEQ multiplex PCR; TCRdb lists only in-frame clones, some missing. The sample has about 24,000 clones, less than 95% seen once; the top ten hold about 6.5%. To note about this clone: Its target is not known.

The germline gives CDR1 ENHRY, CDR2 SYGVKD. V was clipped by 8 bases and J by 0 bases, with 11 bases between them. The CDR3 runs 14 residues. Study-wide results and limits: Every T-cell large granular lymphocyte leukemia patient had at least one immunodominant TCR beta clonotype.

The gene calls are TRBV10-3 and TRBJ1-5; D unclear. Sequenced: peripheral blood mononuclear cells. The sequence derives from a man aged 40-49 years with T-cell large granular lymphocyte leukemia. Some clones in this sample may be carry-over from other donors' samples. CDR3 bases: TGTGCCATCGGGGTTGCAGATAGCAATCAGCCCCAGCATTTT. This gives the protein CAIGVADSNQPQHF.